The clone carrying this TCR beta chain was observed a handful of times. Trimming cost V 6 bases and J 4 bases; bases outside gene matches: 17. This CDR3 is built from 19 residues. Germline CDR1 MNHEY, CDR2 SMNVEV (reference sequence). These data originate in a study of cytotoxic CD8 clonotypes in ibrutinib-treated CLL. TCRdb keeps only in-frame clones here, not all; method: immunoSEQ multiplex PCR. The profile shows fewer than 90,000 clones, roughly 84% of them singletons. This TCR was recovered from a human donor with chronic lymphocytic leukemia. The material was PBMCs, obtained before ibrutinib treatment. The chain combines TRBV27 with TRBJ2-1, with 11 bases that match TRBD2. CDR3 bases: TGTGCCAGCAGCCACCTCATGGGACTAGCGGAGACCCAGTACAATGAGCAGTTCTTC. Translating it yields CASSHLMGLAETQYNEQFF.